The rows below give T cell receptor beta chains drawn from one sample of a study of monozygotic twins with cystic fibrosis. Here immunoSEQ multiplex PCR was the method, and the copy in TCRdb shows in-frame clones only, minus some. Among under 25,000 clones listed, 95% to 98% were seen once. Specimen: blood. These receptors all stem from a girl aged 10 to 17 with cystic fibrosis. CDR3s include the opening cysteine and the closing phenylalanine or tryptophan. A D gene is named only where the DNA matches it firmly. The size of a clone is reported for some rows only, either as once, few or many, or as a class for expanded clones.

D: TRBD2; V: TRBV7-9; J: TRBJ2-1; size: .; CDR3: CASSLGSSGSSSYNEQFF; DNA: TGTGCCAGCAGCTTAGGGTCTAGCGGGAGCTCATCCTACAATGAGCAGTTCTTC
D: .; V: TRBV30; J: TRBJ2-1; size: .; CDR3: CAWSAGYYNEQFF; DNA: TGTGCCTGGAGTGCAGGGTACTACAATGAGCAGTTCTTC
D: TRBD1; V: TRBV30; J: TRBJ2-1; size: .; CDR3: CAWSVLGQGYNEQFF; DNA: TGTGCCTGGAGTGTACTTGGACAGGGATACAATGAGCAGTTCTTC
D: .; V: TRBV7-8; J: TRBJ2-7; size: .; CDR3: CASSPRVGDYEQYF; DNA: TGTGCCAGCAGCCCACGGGTGGGAGACTACGAGCAGTACTTC
D: .; V: TRBV6-1; J: TRBJ2-1; size: .; CDR3: CASRAGTWRSGEQFF; DNA: TGTGCCAGCAGGGCCGGGACTTGGAGGTCGGGTGAGCAGTTCTTC
D: TRBD1; V: TRBV4-1; J: TRBJ1-2; size: .; CDR3: CASSPTGGEDPYGYTF; DNA: TGCGCCAGCAGCCCGACAGGGGGCGAAGACCCCTATGGCTACACCTTC
D: TRBD1; V: TRBV18; J: TRBJ2-2; size: .; CDR3: CASSEQGASYTGELFF; DNA: TGTGCCAGCTCAGAACAGGGGGCATCGTACACCGGGGAGCTGTTTTTT
D: TRBD2; V: TRBV7-9; J: TRBJ2-7; size: .; CDR3: CASSPLGLIGSYEQYF; DNA: TGTGCCAGCAGCCCCCTGGGACTAATTGGCTCCTACGAGCAGTACTTC
D: .; V: TRBV18; J: TRBJ2-1; size: .; CDR3: CASSPPGGQRYNEQFF; DNA: TGTGCCAGCTCACCACCGGGGGGACAGAGGTACAATGAGCAGTTCTTC
D: .; V: TRBV4-1; J: TRBJ2-7; size: once; CDR3: CASSQLWGTYEQYF; DNA: TGCGCCAGCAGCCAATTGTGGGGCACCTACGAGCAGTACTTC
D: .; V: TRBV10-1; J: TRBJ2-1; size: .; CDR3: CASSDNLYNEQFF; DNA: TGCGCCAGCAGTGACAACTTATACAATGAGCAGTTCTTC
D: .; V: TRBV21-1; J: TRBJ2-2; size: .; CDR3: CASSKWASGRKNTGELFF; DNA: TGTGCCAGCAGCAAATGGGCTAGCGGGAGGAAGAACACCGGGGAGCTGTTTTTT
D: .; V: TRBV4-1; J: TRBJ2-5; size: .; CDR3: CASSQRLSGGGRQETQYF; DNA: TGCGCCAGCAGCCAGCGTCTTTCGGGTGGCGGACGCCAAGAGACCCAGTACTTC
D: .; V: TRBV5-4; J: TRBJ1-1; size: .; CDR3: CASSLAGQLNTEAFF; DNA: TGTGCCAGCAGCTTGGCCGGACAGTTGAACACTGAAGCTTTCTTT
D: .; V: TRBV6-5; J: TRBJ2-5; size: .; CDR3: CASAIPRGTQYF; DNA: TGTGCCAGCGCGATTCCAAGAGGGACCCAGTACTTC
D: .; V: TRBV4-3; J: TRBJ2-2; size: .; CDR3: CASSEMLSNTGELFF; DNA: TGCGCCAGCAGCGAAATGCTCTCAAACACCGGGGAGCTGTTTTTT
D: .; V: TRBV14; J: TRBJ2-5; size: once; CDR3: CASSQGDVGRTQYF; DNA: TGTGCCAGCAGCCAAGGAGATGTCGGGAGGACCCAGTACTTC
D: .; V: TRBV30; J: TRBJ1-5; size: .; CDR3: CAWNLGGQPQHF; DNA: TGTGCCTGGAATCTCGGCGGTCAGCCCCAGCATTTT
D: .; V: TRBV19; J: TRBJ2-2; size: .; CDR3: CASSIGTGELFF; DNA: TGTGCCAGTAGTATAGGCACCGGGGAGCTGTTTTTT
D: .; V: TRBV28; J: TRBJ1-2; size: once; CDR3: CASSLSGEGGYTF; DNA: TGTGCCAGCAGTTTATCAGGGGAGGGTGGCTACACCTTC
D: .; V: TRBV18; J: TRBJ1-1; size: .; CDR3: CASSPQGNTEAFF; DNA: TGTGCCAGCTCACCACAGGGGAACACTGAAGCTTTCTTT
D: .; V: TRBV28; J: TRBJ1-5; size: .; CDR3: CASNRARGQPQHF; DNA: TGTGCCAGCAACAGGGCCCGTGGTCAGCCCCAGCATTTT
D: .; V: TRBV4-1; J: TRBJ1-5; size: .; CDR3: CASSQEWRPMRSRGNQPQHF; DNA: TGCGCCAGCAGCCAAGAGTGGAGGCCGATGAGATCGCGGGGCAATCAGCCCCAGCATTTT
D: .; V: TRBV9; J: TRBJ2-4; size: .; CDR3: CASSVATGKNIQYF; DNA: TGTGCCAGCAGCGTAGCTACTGGCAAAAACATTCAGTACTTC
D: .; V: TRBV19; J: TRBJ1-5; size: once; CDR3: CASSIRQAPNQPQHF; DNA: TGTGCCAGTAGTATCCGACAGGCCCCCAATCAGCCCCAGCATTTT
D: .; V: TRBV16; J: TRBJ2-7; size: .; CDR3: CASSQTDKQYF; DNA: TGTGCCAGCAGCCAAACGGATAAGCAGTACTTC
D: TRBD2; V: TRBV27; J: TRBJ2-1; size: .; CDR3: CASTGGVAGGYEQFF; DNA: TGTGCCAGCACCGGGGGCGTAGCGGGAGGCTATGAGCAGTTCTTC
D: .; V: TRBV27; J: TRBJ2-1; size: .; CDR3: CASSSLGGVEQFF; DNA: TGTGCCAGCAGTTCCCTGGGGGGAGTTGAGCAGTTCTTC